Listed below are T cell receptor beta chains from one sample, sequenced in a study of cytotoxic CD8 clonotypes in ibrutinib-treated CLL. The assay was immunoSEQ multiplex PCR, and TCRdb's table has in-frame clones only and misses some. This table holds 6,200 or so clones, around 70% found once. The sample consisted of PBMCs, taken before ibrutinib treatment. The receptors shown here come from a human donor with chronic lymphocytic leukemia. CDR3s include the opening cysteine and the closing phenylalanine or tryptophan. D genes are given only for firm matches. Only part of the rows carry a size: once, few, many, or a class if the clone is expanded.

abundance | j_gene | d_gene | v_gene | CDR3nt | CDR3aa
. | TRBJ1-1 | . | TRBV5-3 | TGTGCCAGAAGCTTGGAAGGCCTTCAGGACTTGAACACTGAAGCTTTCTTT | CARSLEGLQDLNTEAFF
. | TRBJ2-2 | . | TRBV7-3 | TGTGCCAGCAGCCCAAAGGGACTTTGGACCGGGGAGCTGTTTTTT | CASSPKGLWTGELFF
. | TRBJ2-1 | TRBD2 | TRBV9 | TGTGCCAGCAGCGGCGGGACTAGCGGGAGAGGGAATGAGCAGTTCTTC | CASSGGTSGRGNEQFF
. | TRBJ1-6 | TRBD1 | TRBV7-9 | TGTGCCAGCAGCGTGGGACAGAGCAGCTCCTATAATTCACCCCTCCACTTT | CASSVGQSSSYNSPLHF
. | TRBJ2-7 | . | TRBV5-1 | TGCGCCAGCAACCTACAGGGTAACGAGCAGTACTTC | CASNLQGNEQYF
. | TRBJ1-5 | . | TRBV6-5 | TGTGCCACCGCCAATCCGGGGGAGTTCCAGCCCCAGCATTTT | CATANPGEFQPQHF
. | TRBJ1-1 | . | TRBV2 | TGTGCCAGCAGTGCAGGTTACACTGAAGCTTTCTTT | CASSAGYTEAFF
few | TRBJ1-1 | TRBD1 | TRBV9 | TGTGCCAGCAGCGTAGTACCGACAGGGGGGAACACTGAAGCTTTCTTT | CASSVVPTGGNTEAFF
once | TRBJ2-2 | . | TRBV30 | TGTGCCTGGAGTGTGACAGACACCGGGGAGCTGTTTTTT | CAWSVTDTGELFF
. | TRBJ2-5 | TRBD1 | TRBV6-5 | TGTGCCAGCAGTTACTCTCCGACAGGGGGCGGTGAGACCCAGTACTTC | CASSYSPTGGGETQYF
. | TRBJ2-1 | TRBD1 | TRBV19 | TGTGCCAGCGCGGTAGGGGGCCTGGGTGAGCAGTTCTTC | CASAVGGLGEQFF
. | TRBJ1-3 | . | TRBV5-1 | TGCGCCAGCAGCTTGGGGGGGCCTGGCAGAAGAAACACCATATATTTT | CASSLGGPGRRNTIYF
. | TRBJ2-3 | TRBD2 | TRBV7-9 | TGTGCCAGCAGCTTGGGGACTAGCGGAGTAGATACGCAGTATTTT | CASSLGTSGVDTQYF
. | TRBJ2-2 | TRBD2 | TRBV19 | TGTGCCAGTATACGGGAGGGCCTCCCGACCGGGGAGCTGTTTTTT | CASIREGLPTGELFF
. | TRBJ1-1 | . | TRBV5-1 | TGCGCCAGCAGCTTGGGCGACGGCTACACTGAAGCTTTCTTT | CASSLGDGYTEAFF
. | TRBJ2-3 | TRBD2 | TRBV19 | TGTGCCAGTAGTTGGTCTAGCGGGGGGGCCGGAGATACGCAGTATTTT | CASSWSSGGAGDTQYF
. | TRBJ1-3 | . | TRBV29-1 | TGCAGCGTTGCCCCACAGGGAAGAAACACCATATATTTT | CSVAPQGRNTIYF
. | TRBJ2-7 | TRBD2 | TRBV7-3 | TGTGCCAGCAGCTCGAACCTAGCGGGAGTGGGTGAGCAGTACTTC | CASSSNLAGVGEQYF
. | TRBJ2-3 | . | TRBV20-1 | TGCAGTGCTAGCTTAAGAGATACGCAGTATTTT | CSASLRDTQYF
large | TRBJ1-1 | . | TRBV2 | TGTGCCAGCAGTCGGGGAGAGGCCACTGAAGCTTTCTTT | CASSRGEATEAFF
. | TRBJ2-6 | TRBD1 | TRBV7-9 | TGTGCCAGCACCACCGGGACAGGTACTGGTGGGGCCAACGTCCTGACTTTC | CASTTGTGTGGANVLTF
. | TRBJ2-7 | . | TRBV30 | TGTGCCTGGAGCCCTTTGTCGGCATTTGGCTACGAGCAGTACTTC | CAWSPLSAFGYEQYF
once | TRBJ1-5 | TRBD1 | TRBV10-3 | TGTGCCATCAGTGAGGACAGGGTTGTTCAGCCCCAGCATTTT | CAISEDRVVQPQHF
. | TRBJ2-7 | . | TRBV11-3 | TGTGCCAGCAGCTTAATTTCGTCCTACGAGCAGTACTTC | CASSLISSYEQYF
. | TRBJ2-7 | TRBD2 | TRBV10-3 | TGTGCCATCAGTGGAGGACTAGCGGGAGGGGTCTACGAGCAGTACTTC | CAISGGLAGGVYEQYF
. | TRBJ2-2 | TRBD1 | TRBV5-1 | TGCGCCAGCAGCTCGGACAGGGTCACCGGGGAGCTGTTTTTT | CASSSDRVTGELFF
few | TRBJ1-2 | . | TRBV18 | TGTGCCAGCTCACCGGGAACCTACGAGCAGGGCTACACCTTC | CASSPGTYEQGYTF
once | TRBJ2-1 | . | TRBV11-2 | TGTGCCAGCAGCTTAGTTTGGGGCGAAGCTGAGCAGTTCTTC | CASSLVWGEAEQFF
. | TRBJ2-5 | TRBD2 | TRBV4-1 | TGCGCCAGCAGCCAAGAATTTCGACGGGAGGATCTAAACTTC | CASSQEFRREDLNF
. | TRBJ2-7 | . | TRBV5-1 | TGCGCCAGCAGCCAAGGGAGCAGTTTCTACGAGCAGTACTTC | CASSQGSSFYEQYF
. | TRBJ1-4 | . | TRBV5-1 | TGCGCCAGCAACATCCTAGGCGCCCGGGATGAAAAACTGTTTTTT | CASNILGARDEKLFF
. | TRBJ2-6 | . | TRBV5-8 | TGTGCCAGCAGCCCAGGTCAGGGATTCCCCACTGGGGCCAACGTCCTGACTTTC | CASSPGQGFPTGANVLTF
. | TRBJ2-7 | . | TRBV21-1 | TGTGCCAGCAGCAAAAGGTGCCGGACTAGCGGGGTGTACGAGCAGTACTTC | CASSKRCRTSGVYEQYF
. | TRBJ1-3 | . | TRBV7-9 | TGTGCCAGCAGCTTAGGGGCTGGGAACACCATATATTTT | CASSLGAGNTIYF
. | TRBJ1-4 | . | TRBV7-3 | TGTGCCAGCAGCATTTACCGATCCGAAAAACTGTTTTTT | CASSIYRSEKLFF
. | TRBJ1-3 | . | TRBV9 | TGTGCCAGCAGCGAGGGCGGGGGAGGTGGAAACACCATATATTTT | CASSEGGGGGNTIYF
once | TRBJ2-5 | . | TRBV5-1 | TGCGCCAGCAGCCGGCCGGAAAGGGCCCCGCGTGAGACCCAGTACTTC | CASSRPERAPRETQYF
. | TRBJ2-4 | TRBD1 | TRBV2 | TGTGCCAGCAGTCCACGGACAGGGACTCCCCTCCGGTCAAACATTCAGTACTTC | CASSPRTGTPLRSNIQYF
. | TRBJ2-3 | TRBD2 | TRBV18 | TGTGCCAGCTCACCGGGACTAGCGGGGGTCAGGGCAGATACGCAGTATTTT | CASSPGLAGVRADTQYF
. | TRBJ2-3 | . | TRBV6-1 | TGTGCCAGCACCAGGGGTGCTGTTCTCACAGATACGCAGTATTTT | CASTRGAVLTDTQYF
. | TRBJ2-2 | TRBD2 | TRBV11-2 | TGTGCCAGCAGCTTAGGACTAGCGGGACCGGTTTACAACACCGGGGAGCTGTTTTTT | CASSLGLAGPVYNTGELFF
. | TRBJ1-2 | . | TRBV5-1 | TGCGCCAGCAGCTCAAGCGTACGTGGTGGCTACACCTTC | CASSSSVRGGYTF
. | TRBJ2-7 | TRBD2 | TRBV4-1 | TGCGCCAGCAGCCAAACAAGCGGGGGAGGCCTCTACGAGCAGTACTTC | CASSQTSGGGLYEQYF
. | TRBJ2-3 | . | TRBV30 | TGTGCCTGGAGTATTGGGTCAGGGGCGACCCGTACGCAGTATTTT | CAWSIGSGATRTQYF
. | TRBJ1-5 | TRBD1 | TRBV19 | TGTGCCAGTAGTCCGGACAGGGGGACCGGCAATCAGCCCCAGCATTTT | CASSPDRGTGNQPQHF
. | TRBJ1-2 | . | TRBV19 | TGTGCCAGTACGGTTTCGACAGCGAAGGGCTATGGCTACACCTTC | CASTVSTAKGYGYTF
. | TRBJ1-4 | . | TRBV2 | TGTGCCAGCAGTGATCGGGGTGGGGTTGAAAAACTGTTTTTT | CASSDRGGVEKLFF
few | TRBJ1-3 | . | TRBV5-1 | TGCGCCAGCAGCCCGGGGGTAAATGGAAACACCATATATTTT | CASSPGVNGNTIYF
. | TRBJ1-1 | . | TRBV5-1 | TGCGCCAGCAGCCCTACCCCTTACACTGAAGCTTTCTTT | CASSPTPYTEAFF
. | TRBJ1-2 | TRBD1 | TRBV7-9 | TGTGCCAGCAGCTTAAAACCGGGACAGAGTCCCCCCTATGGCTACACCTTC | CASSLKPGQSPPYGYTF
. | TRBJ1-1 | . | TRBV23-1 | TGCGCCAGCACCTGCCGTGCACAGGTGAACACTGAAGCTTTCTTT | CASTCRAQVNTEAFF
. | TRBJ2-7 | . | TRBV27 | TGTGCCAGCAGTTTTACGGGACAAATCTACGAGCAGTACTTC | CASSFTGQIYEQYF
. | TRBJ1-6 | . | TRBV19 | TGTGCCAGCAGACTTCAAAAATGGGCCTCCTATAATTCACCCCTCCACTTT | CASRLQKWASYNSPLHF
few | TRBJ2-2 | . | TRBV2 | TGTGCCAGCAGTAGCAGGGGGGTGACCGGGGAGCTGTTTTTT | CASSSRGVTGELFF
. | TRBJ2-1 | TRBD2 | TRBV2 | TGTGCCAGCAGTGTTGGCGGGGGGGCCGGCAATGAGCAGTTCTTC | CASSVGGGAGNEQFF
few | TRBJ1-5 | TRBD1 | TRBV28 | TGTGCCAGCAGTAAAGGGACAGGGATGTGGAATCAGCCCCAGCATTTT | CASSKGTGMWNQPQHF
. | TRBJ2-3 | . | TRBV15 | TGTGCCACCCGGATAACTGCAACCCGAATCACAGATACGCAGTATTTT | CATRITATRITDTQYF
. | TRBJ2-2 | TRBD1 | TRBV25-1 | TGTGCCAGCCGTGGGGGTACAGGGGGCTTGACCGGGGAGCTGTTTTTT | CASRGGTGGLTGELFF
medium-sized | TRBJ2-3 | TRBD2 | TRBV19 | TGTGCCAGTAGTACCCGGACTAGTGATACGCAGTATTTT | CASSTRTSDTQYF